This T cell receptor (beta chain) originates from a study of radiotherapy plus CTLA-4 blockade in lung cancer. Study results and caveats: Radiotherapy with ipilimumab was followed by blood expansion of tumor-derived clones.

Treatment of patients with chemo-refractory metastatic non-small-cell lung cancer consisted of focal radiation plus CTLA-4 blockade with ipilimumab. The CDR3 has 15 amino acids. CDR1 and CDR2 (germline): MNHEY, SVGAGI. The V gene end was trimmed by 7 bases and the J gene end by 4 bases; junction bases not matched to a gene: 12. In the case of this clone: The target antigen is unknown.

Some clones are missing from TCRdb's copy, which holds only in-frame ones; the method was immunoSEQ multiplex PCR. The sample has more than 90,000 clones, 81% seen once. The V and J genes are TRBV6-5 and TRBJ2-5, with TRBD1 matching over 7 bases. The receptor comes from a human donor with non-small cell lung cancer that progressed on radiotherapy plus ipilimumab. Some clones in this sample may be carry-over from other donors' samples. Material: peripheral blood, obtained from a patient treated with radiotherapy plus ipilimumab. The CDR3 DNA is TGTGCCAGCATCCGGAGACAAAACAGGGGAGAGACCCAGTACTTC. Its protein product is CASIRRQNRGETQYF.